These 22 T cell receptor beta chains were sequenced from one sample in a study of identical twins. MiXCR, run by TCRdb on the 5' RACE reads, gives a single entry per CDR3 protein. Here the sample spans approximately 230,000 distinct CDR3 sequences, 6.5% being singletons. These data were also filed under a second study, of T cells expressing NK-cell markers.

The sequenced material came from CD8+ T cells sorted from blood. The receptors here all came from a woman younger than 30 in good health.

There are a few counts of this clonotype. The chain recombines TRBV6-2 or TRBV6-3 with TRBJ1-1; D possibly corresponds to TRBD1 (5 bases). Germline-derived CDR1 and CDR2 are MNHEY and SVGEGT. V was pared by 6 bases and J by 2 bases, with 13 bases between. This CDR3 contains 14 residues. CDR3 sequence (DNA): TGTGCCAGCAGAGGGGTAAGAGTAAACACTGAAGCTTTCTTT. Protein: CASRGVRVNTEAFF.

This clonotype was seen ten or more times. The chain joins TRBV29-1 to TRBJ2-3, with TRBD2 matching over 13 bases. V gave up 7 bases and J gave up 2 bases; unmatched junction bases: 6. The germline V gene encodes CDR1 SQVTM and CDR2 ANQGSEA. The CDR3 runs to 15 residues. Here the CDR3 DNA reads TGCAGCGCACGACTAGCGGGGGGCTTCACAGATACGCAGTATTTT. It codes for CSARLAGGFTDTQYF.

The CDR3 here is CATCQDLRAGHEQYF. For the CDR3, the DNA is TGTGCCACCTGCCAAGATTTGAGGGCGGGCCACGAGCAGTACTTC. J is TRBJ2-7 and V is TRBV3-1; D might be TRBD2 (5 bases). V lost 10 bases and J 5 bases, leaving 24 bases between the germline ends. The CDR3 covers 15 residues. Germline loops: CDR1 LGHDT, CDR2 YNNKEL (reference sequence).

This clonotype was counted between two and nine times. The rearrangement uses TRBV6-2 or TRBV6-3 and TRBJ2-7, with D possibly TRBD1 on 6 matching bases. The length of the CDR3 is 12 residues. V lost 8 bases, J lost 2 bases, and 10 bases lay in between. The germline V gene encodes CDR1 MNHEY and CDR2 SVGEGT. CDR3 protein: CASGQGTYEQYF. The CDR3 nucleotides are TGTGCCAGCGGTCAGGGGACCTACGAGCAGTACTTC.

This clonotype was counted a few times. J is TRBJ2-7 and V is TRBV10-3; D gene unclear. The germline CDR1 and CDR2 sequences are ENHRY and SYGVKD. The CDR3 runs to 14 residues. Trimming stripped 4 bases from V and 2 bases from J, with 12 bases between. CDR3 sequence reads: CAISAIPRPYEQYF. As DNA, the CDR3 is TGTGCCATCAGTGCAATCCCGCGACCCTACGAGCAGTACTTC.

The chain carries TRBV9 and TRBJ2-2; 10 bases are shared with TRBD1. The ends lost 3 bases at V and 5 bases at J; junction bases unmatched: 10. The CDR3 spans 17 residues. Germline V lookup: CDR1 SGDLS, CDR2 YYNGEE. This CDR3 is CASSARSGTGVTGELFF. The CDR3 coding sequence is TGTGCCAGCAGCGCCCGTTCCGGGACAGGGGTAACCGGGGAGCTGTTTTTT.

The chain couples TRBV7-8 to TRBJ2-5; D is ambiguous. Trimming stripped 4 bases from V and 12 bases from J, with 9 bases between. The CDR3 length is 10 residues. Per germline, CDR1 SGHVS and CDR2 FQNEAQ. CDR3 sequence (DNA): TGTGCCAGCAGCTCCCGCACGAAGTACTTC. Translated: CASSSRTKYF.

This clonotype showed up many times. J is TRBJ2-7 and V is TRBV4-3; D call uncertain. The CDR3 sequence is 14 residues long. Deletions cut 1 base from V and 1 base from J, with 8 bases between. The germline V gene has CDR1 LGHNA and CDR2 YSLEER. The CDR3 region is CASSQGPRSYEQYF. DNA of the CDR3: TGCGCCAGCAGCCAAGGTCCCCGTTCCTACGAGCAGTACTTC.

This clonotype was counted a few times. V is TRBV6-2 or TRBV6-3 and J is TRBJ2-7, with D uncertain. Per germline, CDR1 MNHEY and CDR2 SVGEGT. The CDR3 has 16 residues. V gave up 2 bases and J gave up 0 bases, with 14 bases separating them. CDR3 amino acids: CASSYDTALGSYEQYF. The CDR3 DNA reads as TGTGCCAGCAGTTACGATACAGCCTTAGGCTCCTACGAGCAGTACTTC.

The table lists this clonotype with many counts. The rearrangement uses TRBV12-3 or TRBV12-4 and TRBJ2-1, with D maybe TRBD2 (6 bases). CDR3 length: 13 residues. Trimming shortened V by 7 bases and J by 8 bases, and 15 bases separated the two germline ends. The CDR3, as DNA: TGTGCCAGCACCCGGGGGTTCGGGGATGAGCAGTTCTTC. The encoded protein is CASTRGFGDEQFF.

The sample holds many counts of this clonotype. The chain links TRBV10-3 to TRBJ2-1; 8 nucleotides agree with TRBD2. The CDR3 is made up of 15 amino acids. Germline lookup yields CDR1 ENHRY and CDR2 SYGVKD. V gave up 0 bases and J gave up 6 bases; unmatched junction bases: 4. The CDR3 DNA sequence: TGTGCCATCAGTGAGTCCCGCGGGGGGCTCAATGAGCAGTTCTTC. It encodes CAISESRGGLNEQFF.

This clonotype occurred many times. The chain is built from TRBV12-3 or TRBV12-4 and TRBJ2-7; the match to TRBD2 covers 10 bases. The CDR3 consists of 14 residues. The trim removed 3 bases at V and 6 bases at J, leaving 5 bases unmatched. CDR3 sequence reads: CASSFGASGSEQYF. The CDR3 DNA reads TGTGCCAGCAGTTTTGGGGCTAGCGGGAGCGAGCAGTACTTC.

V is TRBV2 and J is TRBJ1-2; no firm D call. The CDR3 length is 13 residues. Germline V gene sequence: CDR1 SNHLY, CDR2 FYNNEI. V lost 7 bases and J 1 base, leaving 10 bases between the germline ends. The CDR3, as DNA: TGTGCCAGCATGGGGAGGATTAACTATGGCTACACCTTC. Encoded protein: CASMGRINYGYTF.

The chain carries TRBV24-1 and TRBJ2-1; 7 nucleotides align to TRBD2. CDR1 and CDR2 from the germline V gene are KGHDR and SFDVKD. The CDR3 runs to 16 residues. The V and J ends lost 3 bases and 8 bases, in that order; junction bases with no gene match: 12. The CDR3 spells CATSDPLKRGGDEQFF. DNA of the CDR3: TGTGCCACCAGTGATCCCTTGAAGCGGGGAGGGGATGAGCAGTTCTTC.

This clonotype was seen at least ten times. CDR3 protein: CASSLRPGGSPLHF. The CDR3 nucleotides read TGTGCCAGCAGTCTCCGCCCGGGGGGCTCACCCCTCCACTTT. V is TRBV12-3 or TRBV12-4 and J is TRBJ1-6; D perhaps matches TRBD1 (6 bases). The CDR3 has 14 amino acids. The ends were cut back, 5 bases at V and 10 bases at J, with 15 bases in the middle.

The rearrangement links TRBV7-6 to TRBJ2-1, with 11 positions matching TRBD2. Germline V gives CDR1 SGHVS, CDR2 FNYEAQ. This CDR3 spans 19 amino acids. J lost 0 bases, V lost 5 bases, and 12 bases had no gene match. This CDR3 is CASSRPGLAAEHSYNEQFF. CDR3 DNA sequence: TGTGCCAGCAGCCGACCGGGACTAGCGGCAGAACACTCCTACAATGAGCAGTTCTTC.

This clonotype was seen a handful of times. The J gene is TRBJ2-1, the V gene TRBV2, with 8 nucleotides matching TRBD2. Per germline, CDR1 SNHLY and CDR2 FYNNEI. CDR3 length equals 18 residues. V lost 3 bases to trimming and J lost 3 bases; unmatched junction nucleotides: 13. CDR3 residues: CASSDSISSGLLYNEQFF. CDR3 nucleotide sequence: TGTGCCAGCAGTGATTCCATTTCTAGCGGGTTACTCTACAATGAGCAGTTCTTC.

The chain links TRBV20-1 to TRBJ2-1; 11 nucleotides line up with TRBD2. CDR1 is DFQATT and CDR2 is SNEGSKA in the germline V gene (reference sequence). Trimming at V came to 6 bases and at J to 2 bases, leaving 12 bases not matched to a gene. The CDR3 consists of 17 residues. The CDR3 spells CSAPGTSGERTYNEQFF. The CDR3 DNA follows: TGCAGTGCCCCCGGGACTAGCGGCGAAAGGACCTACAATGAGCAGTTCTTC.

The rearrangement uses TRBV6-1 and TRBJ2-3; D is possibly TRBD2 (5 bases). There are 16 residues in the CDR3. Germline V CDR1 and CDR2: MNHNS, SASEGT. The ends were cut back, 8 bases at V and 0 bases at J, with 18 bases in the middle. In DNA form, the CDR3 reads TGTGCCAGCTCCGCCCGAGGGATAGCGAGCACAGATACGCAGTATTTT. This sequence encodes CASSARGIASTDTQYF.

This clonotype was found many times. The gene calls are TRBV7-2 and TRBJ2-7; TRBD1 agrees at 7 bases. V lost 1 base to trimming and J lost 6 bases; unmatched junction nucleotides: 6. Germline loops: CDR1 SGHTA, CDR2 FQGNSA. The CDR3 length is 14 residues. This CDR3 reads CASSLGTGLPEQYF. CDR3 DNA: TGTGCCAGCAGCTTAGGGACAGGTCTACCCGAGCAGTACTTC.

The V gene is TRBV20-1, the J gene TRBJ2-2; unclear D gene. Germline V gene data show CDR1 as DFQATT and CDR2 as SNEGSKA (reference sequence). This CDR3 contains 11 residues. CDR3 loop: CRAGTTGELFF. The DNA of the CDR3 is TGCAGGGCCGGCACGACCGGGGAGCTGTTTTTT.

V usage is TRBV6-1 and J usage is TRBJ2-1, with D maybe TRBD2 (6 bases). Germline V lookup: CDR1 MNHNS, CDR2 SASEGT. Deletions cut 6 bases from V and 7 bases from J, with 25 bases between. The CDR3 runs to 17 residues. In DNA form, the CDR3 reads TGTGCCAGCAGCCAGCTCCCGGGAAGCGGGCGATGGAATGAGCAGTTCTTC. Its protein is CASSQLPGSGRWNEQFF.